This TCR beta chain was sequenced in a study of tumor-infiltrating lymphocytes in primary liver carcinoma. Note on this clonotype: Because it lacks the conserved phenylalanine or tryptophan at the end, this CDR3 is likely a read error. It is unclear where the CDR3 begins or ends on the DNA, so no DNA is shown, and the CDR3 is as TCRdb lists it.

Using a constant-region primer together with ProtoScript II reverse transcriptase, TCR beta cDNA was made from around 0.55 ug of total RNA. TCR beta libraries came from three nested multiplex PCR rounds using slightly modified ARM-PCR. Researchers ran the first two PCR rounds for roughly 11 cycles each with TRBV1-TRBV30 forward primers and a C-beta reverse primer. Each CDR3 protein gets one entry after TCRdb re-called the multiplex PCR reads with MiXCR. The sample includes around 190,000 distinct CDR3 sequences, around four fifths seen only once; the top ten take roughly 18%. Unsorted bulk tissue, about 19-32 mg of it, served as the source for co-extraction of RNA and DNA. The CDR3 numbers 12 amino acids, ends counted. Germline CDR1 GTSNPN, CDR2 SVGIG (reference sequence).

This clonotype was sampled from a man aged 40-50 years with primary liver carcinoma and hepatitis B virus infection. The chain recombines TRBV30 with TRBJ2-7; the table's D call TRBD1 went unverified against the DNA. Sequenced input: tumor tissue from primary liver carcinoma. This chain's CDR3 is CAWSTPLNEQYL.